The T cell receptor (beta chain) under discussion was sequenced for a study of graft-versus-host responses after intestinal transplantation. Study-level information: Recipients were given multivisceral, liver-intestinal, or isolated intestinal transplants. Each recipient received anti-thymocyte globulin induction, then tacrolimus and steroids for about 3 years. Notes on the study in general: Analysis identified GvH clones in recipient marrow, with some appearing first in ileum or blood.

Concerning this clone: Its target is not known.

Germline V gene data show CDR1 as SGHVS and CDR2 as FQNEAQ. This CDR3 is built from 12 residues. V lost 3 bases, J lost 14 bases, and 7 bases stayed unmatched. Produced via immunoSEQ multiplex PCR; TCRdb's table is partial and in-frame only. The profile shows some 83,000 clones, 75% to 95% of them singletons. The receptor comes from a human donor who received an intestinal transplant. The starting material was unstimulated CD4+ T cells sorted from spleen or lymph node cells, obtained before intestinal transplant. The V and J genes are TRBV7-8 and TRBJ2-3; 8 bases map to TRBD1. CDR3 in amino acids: CASSFGQGRGYF. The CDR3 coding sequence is TGTGCCAGCAGCTTCGGACAGGGTCGGGGGTATTTT.